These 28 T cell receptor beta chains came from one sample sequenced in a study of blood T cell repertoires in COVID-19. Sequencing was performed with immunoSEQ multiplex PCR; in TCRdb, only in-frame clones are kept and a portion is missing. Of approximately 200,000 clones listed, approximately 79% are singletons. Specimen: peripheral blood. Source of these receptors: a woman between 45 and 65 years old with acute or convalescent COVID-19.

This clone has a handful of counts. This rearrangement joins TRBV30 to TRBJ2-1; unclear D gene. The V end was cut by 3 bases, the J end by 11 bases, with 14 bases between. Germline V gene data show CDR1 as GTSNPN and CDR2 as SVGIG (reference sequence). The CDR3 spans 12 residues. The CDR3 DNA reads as TGTGCCTGGAGCTCCGACATCCTAAAGCAGTTCTTC. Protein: CAWSSDILKQFF.

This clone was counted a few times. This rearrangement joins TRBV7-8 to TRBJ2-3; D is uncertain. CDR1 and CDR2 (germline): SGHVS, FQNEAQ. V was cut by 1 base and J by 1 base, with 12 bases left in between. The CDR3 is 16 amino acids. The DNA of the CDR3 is TGTGCCAGCAGCTTAGGGGTGGGCCGCGGCACAGATACGCAGTATTTT. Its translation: CASSLGVGRGTDTQYF.

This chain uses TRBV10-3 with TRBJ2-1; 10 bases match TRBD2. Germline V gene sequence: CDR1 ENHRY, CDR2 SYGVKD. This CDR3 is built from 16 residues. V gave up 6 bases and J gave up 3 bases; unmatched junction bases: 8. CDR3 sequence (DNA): TGTGCCATCAGCGATACAAAGCGGGGGGGCTACAATGAGCAGTTCTTC. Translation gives CAISDTKRGGYNEQFF.

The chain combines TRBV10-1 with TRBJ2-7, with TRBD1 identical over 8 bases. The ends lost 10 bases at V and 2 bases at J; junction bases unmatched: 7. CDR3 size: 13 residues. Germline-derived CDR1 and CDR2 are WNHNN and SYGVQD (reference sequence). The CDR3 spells CANDRGPTYEQYF. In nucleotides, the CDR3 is TGCGCCAACGACAGGGGACCAACCTACGAGCAGTACTTC.

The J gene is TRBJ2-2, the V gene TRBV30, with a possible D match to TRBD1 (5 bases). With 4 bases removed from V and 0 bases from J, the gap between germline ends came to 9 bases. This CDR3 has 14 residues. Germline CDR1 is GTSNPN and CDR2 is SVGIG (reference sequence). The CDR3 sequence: CAWKGVSNTGELFF. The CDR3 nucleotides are TGTGCCTGGAAAGGGGTATCGAACACCGGGGAGCTGTTTTTT.

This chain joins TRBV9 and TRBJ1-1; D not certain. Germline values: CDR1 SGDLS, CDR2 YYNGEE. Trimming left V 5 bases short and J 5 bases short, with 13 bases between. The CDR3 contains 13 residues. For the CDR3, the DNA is TGTGCCAGCAGTTTGTTACCGGGGACTGAAGCTTTCTTT. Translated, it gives CASSLLPGTEAFF.

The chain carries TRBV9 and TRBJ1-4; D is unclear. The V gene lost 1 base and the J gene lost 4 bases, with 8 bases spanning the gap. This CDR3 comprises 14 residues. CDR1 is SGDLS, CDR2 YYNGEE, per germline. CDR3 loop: CASSVHPVNEKLFF. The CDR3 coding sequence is TGTGCCAGCAGCGTACATCCAGTTAATGAAAAACTGTTTTTT.

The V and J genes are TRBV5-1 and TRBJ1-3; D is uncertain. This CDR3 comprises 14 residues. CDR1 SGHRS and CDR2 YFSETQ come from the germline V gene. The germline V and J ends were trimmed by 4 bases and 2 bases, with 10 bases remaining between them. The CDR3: CASSVDGTGNTIYF. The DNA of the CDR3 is TGCGCCAGCAGCGTGGACGGGACTGGAAACACCATATATTTT.

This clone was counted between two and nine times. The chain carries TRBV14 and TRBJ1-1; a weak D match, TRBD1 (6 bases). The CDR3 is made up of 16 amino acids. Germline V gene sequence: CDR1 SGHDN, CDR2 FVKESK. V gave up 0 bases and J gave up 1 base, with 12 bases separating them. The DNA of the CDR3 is TGTGCCAGCAGCCAAGACTGGGGGACACCGAACACTGAAGCTTTCTTT. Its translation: CASSQDWGTPNTEAFF.

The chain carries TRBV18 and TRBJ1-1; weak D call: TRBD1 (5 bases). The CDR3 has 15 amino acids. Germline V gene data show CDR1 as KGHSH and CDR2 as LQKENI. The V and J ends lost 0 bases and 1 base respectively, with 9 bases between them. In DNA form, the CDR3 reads TGTGCCAGCTCACCACCCGGGGGATCGAACACTGAAGCTTTCTTT. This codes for CASSPPGGSNTEAFF.

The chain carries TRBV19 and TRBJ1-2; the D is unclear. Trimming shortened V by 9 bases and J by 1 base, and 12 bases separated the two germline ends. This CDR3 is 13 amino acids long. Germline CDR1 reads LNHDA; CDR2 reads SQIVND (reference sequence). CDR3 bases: TGTGCCAGCAACGGGATCCGTAACTATGGCTACACCTTC. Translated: CASNGIRNYGYTF. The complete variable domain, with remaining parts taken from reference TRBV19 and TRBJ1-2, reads DGGITQSPKYLFRKEGQNVTLSCEQNLNHDAMYWYRQDPGQGLRLIYYSQIVNDFQKGDIAEGYSVSREKKESFPLTVTSAQKNPTAFYLCASNGIRNYGYTFGSGTRLTVV.

CDR3 protein: CASSFRTSGRARGNEQFF. The CDR3 DNA sequence: TGTGCCAGCAGCTTCCGAACTAGCGGGAGGGCCCGGGGCAATGAGCAGTTCTTC. The rearrangement joins TRBV7-2 to TRBJ2-1, with 13 bases matching TRBD2. V trimming: 3 bases; J trimming: 6 bases; junction bases outside the gene matches: 11. Germline V gene sequence: CDR1 SGHTA, CDR2 FQGNSA. The CDR3 has 18 residues.

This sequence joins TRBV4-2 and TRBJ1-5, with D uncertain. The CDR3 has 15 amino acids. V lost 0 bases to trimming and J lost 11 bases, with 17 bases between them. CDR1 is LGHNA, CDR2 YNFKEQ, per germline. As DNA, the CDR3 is TGTGCCAGCAGCCAAGATCGTCAGGCCCAATTTGCCCAGCATTTT. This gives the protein CASSQDRQAQFAQHF.

CDR3 loop: CASSLDGASGRNEQFF. CDR3 bases: TGTGCCAGCAGCTTAGACGGCGCTAGCGGGAGGAATGAGCAGTTCTTC. The chain links TRBV7-9 to TRBJ2-1; the match to TRBD2 covers 11 bases. This CDR3 is 16 amino acids long. With 1 base clipped from V and 7 bases from J, the junction kept 6 bases outside the gene matches. Germline V gives CDR1 SEHNR, CDR2 FQNEAQ (reference sequence). The full variable domain, rest sourced from reference TRBV7-9 and TRBJ2-1, is DTGVSQNPRHKITKRGQNVTFRCDPISEHNRLYWYRQTLGQGPEFLTYFQNEAQLEKSRLLSDRFSAERPKGSFSTLEIQRTEQGDSAMYLCASSLDGASGRNEQFFGPGTRLTVL.

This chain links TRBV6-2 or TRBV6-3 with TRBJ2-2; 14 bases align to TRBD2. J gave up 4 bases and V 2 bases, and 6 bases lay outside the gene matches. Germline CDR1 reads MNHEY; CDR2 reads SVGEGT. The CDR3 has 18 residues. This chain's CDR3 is CASSYRLAGGTFTGELFF. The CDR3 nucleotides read TGTGCCAGCAGTTACAGACTAGCGGGGGGGACGTTCACCGGGGAGCTGTTTTTT.

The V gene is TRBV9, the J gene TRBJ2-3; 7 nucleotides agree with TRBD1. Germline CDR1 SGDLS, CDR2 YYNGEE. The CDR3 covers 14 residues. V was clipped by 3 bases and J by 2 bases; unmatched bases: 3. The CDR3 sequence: CASSGDRVTDTQYF. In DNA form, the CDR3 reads TGTGCCAGCAGCGGCGACAGGGTCACAGATACGCAGTATTTT.

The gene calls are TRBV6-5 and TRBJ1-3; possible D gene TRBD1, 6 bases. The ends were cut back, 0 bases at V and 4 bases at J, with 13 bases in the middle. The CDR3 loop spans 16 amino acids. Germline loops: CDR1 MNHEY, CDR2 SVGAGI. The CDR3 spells CASSYSGDTSGNTIYF. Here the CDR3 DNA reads TGTGCCAGCAGTTACTCGGGGGACACATCGGGAAACACCATATATTTT.

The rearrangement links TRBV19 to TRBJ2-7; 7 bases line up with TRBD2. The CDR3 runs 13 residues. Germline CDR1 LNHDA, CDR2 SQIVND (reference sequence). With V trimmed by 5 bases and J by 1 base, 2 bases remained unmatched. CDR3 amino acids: CASSAGVSYEQYF. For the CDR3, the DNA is TGTGCCAGTAGTGCGGGAGTTTCCTACGAGCAGTACTTC. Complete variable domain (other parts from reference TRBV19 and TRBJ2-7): DGGITQSPKYLFRKEGQNVTLSCEQNLNHDAMYWYRQDPGQGLRLIYYSQIVNDFQKGDIAEGYSVSREKKESFPLTVTSAQKNPTAFYLCASSAGVSYEQYFGPGTRLTVT.

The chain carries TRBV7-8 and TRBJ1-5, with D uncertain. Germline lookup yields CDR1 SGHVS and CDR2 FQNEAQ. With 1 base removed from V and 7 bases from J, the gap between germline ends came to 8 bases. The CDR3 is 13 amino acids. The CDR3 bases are TGTGCCAGCAGCTTAGACGAAAGCCAGCCCCAGCATTTT. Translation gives CASSLDESQPQHF.

In nucleotides, the CDR3 is TGTGCCAGTAGTGTACTAGCGGGATTGTACAATGAGCAGTTCTTC. Amino acid sequence: CASSVLAGLYNEQFF. The V and J genes are TRBV19 and TRBJ2-1; 10 positions agree with TRBD2. CDR1 LNHDA and CDR2 SQIVND come from the germline V gene (reference sequence). The CDR3 totals 15 residues. Unmatched junction bases numbered 5, after V lost 5 bases and J lost 4 bases.

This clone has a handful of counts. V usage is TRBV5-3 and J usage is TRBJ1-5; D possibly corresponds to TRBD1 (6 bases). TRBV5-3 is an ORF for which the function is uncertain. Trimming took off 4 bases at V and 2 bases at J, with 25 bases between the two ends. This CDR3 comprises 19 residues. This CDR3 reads CARSPSTGRSPSGNQPQHF. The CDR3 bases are TGTGCCAGAAGCCCATCCACAGGGAGAAGCCCGAGTGGCAATCAGCCCCAGCATTTT.

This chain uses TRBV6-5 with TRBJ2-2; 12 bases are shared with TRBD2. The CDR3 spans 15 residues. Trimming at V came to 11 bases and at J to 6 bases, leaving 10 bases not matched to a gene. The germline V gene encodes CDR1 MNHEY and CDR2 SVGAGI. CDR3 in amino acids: CASRSSGRGAGELFF. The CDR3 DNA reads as TGTGCCTCTAGGTCTAGCGGGAGGGGGGCCGGGGAGCTGTTTTTT.

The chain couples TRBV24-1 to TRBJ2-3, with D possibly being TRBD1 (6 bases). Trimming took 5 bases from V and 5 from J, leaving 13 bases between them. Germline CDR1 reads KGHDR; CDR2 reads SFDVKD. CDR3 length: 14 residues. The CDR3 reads CATSVGGAGDTQYF. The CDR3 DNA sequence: TGTGCCACCAGTGTAGGGGGTGCGGGAGATACGCAGTATTTT.

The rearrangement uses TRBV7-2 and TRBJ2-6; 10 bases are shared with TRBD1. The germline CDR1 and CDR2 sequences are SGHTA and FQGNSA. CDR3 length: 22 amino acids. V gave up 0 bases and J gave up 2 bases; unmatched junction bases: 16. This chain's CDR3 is CASSLALIYGTGDGAGANVLTF. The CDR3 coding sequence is TGTGCCAGCAGCTTAGCGCTTATTTATGGGACAGGGGACGGGGCTGGGGCCAACGTCCTGACTTTC.

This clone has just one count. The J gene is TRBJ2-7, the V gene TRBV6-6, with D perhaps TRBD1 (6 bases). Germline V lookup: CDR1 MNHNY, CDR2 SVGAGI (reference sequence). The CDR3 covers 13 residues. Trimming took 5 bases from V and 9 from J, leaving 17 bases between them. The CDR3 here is CASSPPFGDTQYF. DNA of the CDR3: TGTGCCAGCAGTCCGCCATTCGGGGACACGCAGTACTTC.

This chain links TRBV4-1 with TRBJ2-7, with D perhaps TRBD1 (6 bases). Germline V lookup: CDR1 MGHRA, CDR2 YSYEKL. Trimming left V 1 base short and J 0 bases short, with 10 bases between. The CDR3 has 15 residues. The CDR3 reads CASSQVRDTSYEQYF. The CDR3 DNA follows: TGCGCCAGCAGCCAAGTGAGGGACACCTCCTACGAGCAGTACTTC.

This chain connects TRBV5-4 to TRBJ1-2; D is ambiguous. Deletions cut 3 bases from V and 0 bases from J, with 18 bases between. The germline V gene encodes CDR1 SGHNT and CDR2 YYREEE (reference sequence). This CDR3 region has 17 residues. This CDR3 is CASSSSVQQPTNYGYTF. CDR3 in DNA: TGTGCCAGCAGCTCGTCTGTGCAACAGCCTACTAACTATGGCTACACCTTC.

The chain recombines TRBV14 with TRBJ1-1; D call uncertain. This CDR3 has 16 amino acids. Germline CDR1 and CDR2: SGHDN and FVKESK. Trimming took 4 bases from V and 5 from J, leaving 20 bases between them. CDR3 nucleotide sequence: TGTGCCAGCAGCCGGGGAGAAGAGGAGAGGAGGACTGAAGCTTTCTTT. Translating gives CASSRGEEERRTEAFF.